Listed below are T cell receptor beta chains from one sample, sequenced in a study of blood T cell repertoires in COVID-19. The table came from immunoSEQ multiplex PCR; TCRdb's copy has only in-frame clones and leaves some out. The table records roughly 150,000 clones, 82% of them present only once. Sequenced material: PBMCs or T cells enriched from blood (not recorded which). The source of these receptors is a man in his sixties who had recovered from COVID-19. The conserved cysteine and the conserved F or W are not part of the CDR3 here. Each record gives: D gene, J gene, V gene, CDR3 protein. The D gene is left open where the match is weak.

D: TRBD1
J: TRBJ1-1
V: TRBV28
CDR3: ASETGAMNTEAF

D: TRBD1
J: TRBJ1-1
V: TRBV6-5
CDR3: ASSREAGGLTEAF

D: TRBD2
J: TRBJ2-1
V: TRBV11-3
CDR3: ASSVKGSSGKRNEQF

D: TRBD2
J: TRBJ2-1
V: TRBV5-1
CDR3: ASSLVPSGMSSYNEQF

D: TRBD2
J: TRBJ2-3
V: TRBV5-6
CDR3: ASSLVAGDGTQY

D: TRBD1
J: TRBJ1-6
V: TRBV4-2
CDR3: ASSQSGTGGENSYNSPLH

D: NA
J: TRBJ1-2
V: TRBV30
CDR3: ALQEGYGYT

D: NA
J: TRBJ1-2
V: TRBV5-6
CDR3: ASSSPLGGGGYT

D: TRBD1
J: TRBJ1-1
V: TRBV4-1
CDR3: ASSQEDRGTEAF

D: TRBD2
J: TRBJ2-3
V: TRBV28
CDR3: ASRAWRGVTDTQY

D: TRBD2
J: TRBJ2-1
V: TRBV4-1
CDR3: ASSQNSGGAGATNEQF

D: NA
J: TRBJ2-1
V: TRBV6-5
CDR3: ASRGPGENEQF

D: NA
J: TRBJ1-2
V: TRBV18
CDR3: ASSPTESPLYGYT

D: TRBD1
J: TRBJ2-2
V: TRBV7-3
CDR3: ASEQGANTGELF

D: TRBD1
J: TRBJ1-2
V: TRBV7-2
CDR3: ASSSLAQGTSGYT

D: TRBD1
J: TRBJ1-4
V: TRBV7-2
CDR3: ASSLQGGGNEKLF

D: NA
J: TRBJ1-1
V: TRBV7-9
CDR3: ASSLGQGIAF

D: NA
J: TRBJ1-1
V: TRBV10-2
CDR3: ASSVTGQNTEAF

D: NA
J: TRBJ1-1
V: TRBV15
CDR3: ATSSFMSAGEAF

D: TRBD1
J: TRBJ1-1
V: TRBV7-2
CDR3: ASRPRGQATEAF

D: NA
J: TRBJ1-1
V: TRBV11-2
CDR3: ASSRGGRGPTQLNTEAF

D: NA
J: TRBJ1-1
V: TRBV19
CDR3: ASSRVNTEAF